This entry lists 21 T cell receptor beta chains sequenced from one sample in a study of T cells in localized non-small cell lung cancer. The assay was immunoSEQ multiplex PCR, and TCRdb's table has in-frame clones only and misses some. This table has about 28,000 clones, 92% appearing once. This material consisted of peripheral blood mononuclear cells, taken before any cancer treatment. Receptor source: a woman aged 40 to 75 with stage III lung adenocarcinoma.

The rearrangement links TRBV4-1 to TRBJ2-2, with D unclear. The CDR3 is made up of 16 amino acids. Per germline, CDR1 MGHRA and CDR2 YSYEKL. The V gene lost 1 base and the J gene lost 0 bases, with 9 bases spanning the gap. CDR3 sequence reads: CASSQGRFTNTGELFF. The CDR3 DNA follows: TGCGCCAGCAGCCAAGGGCGCTTCACGAACACCGGGGAGCTGTTTTTT.

Here the CDR3 reads CASSPGVAGELFF. In DNA form, the CDR3 reads TGTGCCAGCAGCCCAGGGGTGGCCGGGGAGCTGTTTTTT. The rearrangement links TRBV7-9 to TRBJ2-2; D is perhaps TRBD1 (6 bases). This CDR3 contains 13 residues. Trimming pared 5 bases from V and 6 bases from J, leaving 10 bases between. Germline V gives CDR1 SEHNR, CDR2 FQNEAQ (reference sequence).

CDR3 residues: CAITPTTGQGVTDTQYF. For the CDR3, the DNA is TGTGCCATTACACCCACAACGGGACAGGGAGTCACAGATACGCAGTATTTT. The rearrangement joins TRBV28 to TRBJ2-3; 9 nucleotides align to TRBD1. There are 17 residues in the CDR3. V lost 10 bases, J lost 2 bases, and 16 bases stayed unmatched. In germline, CDR1 is MDHEN, CDR2 SYDVKM.

The J gene is TRBJ1-1, the V gene TRBV5-8; 7 positions agree with TRBD1. Germline V gene lookup returns CDR1 SGHTS and CDR2 YDEGEE. After removal of 1 base from V and 5 bases from J, the junction contained 5 bases not matched to a gene. The CDR3 sequence is 14 residues long. The CDR3 sequence: CASSLRQGGTEAFF. For the CDR3, the DNA is TGTGCCAGCAGCTTGAGGCAGGGGGGGACTGAAGCTTTCTTT.

The CDR3 is CASSYTATYGYTF. CDR3 nucleotide sequence: TGTGCCAGCAGTTACACCGCAACCTATGGCTACACCTTC. The V gene is TRBV6-5, the J gene TRBJ1-2; D is unclear. The CDR3 totals 13 residues. In germline, CDR1 is MNHEY, CDR2 SVGAGI. Trimming took off 2 bases at V and 4 bases at J, with 8 bases between the two ends.

This clone was seen a handful of times. The rearrangement links TRBV4-3 to TRBJ1-4; 8 bases are shared with TRBD1. V shed 0 bases and J 0 bases; nucleotides not matched to a gene: 9. The CDR3 sequence is 19 residues long. CDR1 is LGHNA and CDR2 is YSLEER in the germline V gene. The chain's CDR3 is CASSQDKAGTGATNEKLFF. The CDR3, as DNA: TGCGCCAGCAGCCAAGATAAGGCAGGGACAGGAGCAACTAATGAAAAACTGTTTTTT.

The genes are TRBV7-9 and TRBJ2-3; D uncertain. Germline CDR1 is SEHNR and CDR2 is FQNEAQ (reference sequence). The V and J ends lost 5 bases and 2 bases respectively, with 11 bases between them. The CDR3 covers 14 residues. The CDR3 here is CASSTPRDTDTQYF. The CDR3 DNA sequence: TGTGCCAGCAGCACACCGCGAGACACAGATACGCAGTATTTT.

In its sample, this clone was seen once. V usage is TRBV19 and J usage is TRBJ1-4, with D possibly matching TRBD1 (5 bases). Germline-derived CDR1 and CDR2 are LNHDA and SQIVND (reference sequence). Between the trimmed V and J ends, which lost 4 bases and 8 bases, there was a span of 17 bases. The CDR3 extends over 15 amino acids. CDR3 sequence: CASSKRDEGDEKLFF. The CDR3 DNA reads TGTGCCAGTAGTAAACGGGACGAAGGGGACGAAAAACTGTTTTTT.

This clone was counted a single time. The J gene is TRBJ2-1, the V gene TRBV4-1; 8 bases are shared with TRBD1. J gave up 12 bases and V 1 base, and 5 bases lay outside the gene matches. The length of the CDR3 is 13 residues. CDR1 is MGHRA and CDR2 is YSYEKL in the germline V gene. The CDR3 sequence is CASSQVPQGVQFF. The CDR3 DNA is TGCGCCAGCAGCCAAGTCCCACAGGGGGTGCAGTTCTTC.

The CDR3 DNA follows: TGTGCCAGCAGCTCGACTAGCGGTTTCTCCTACGAGCAGTACTTC. As protein: CASSSTSGFSYEQYF. J is TRBJ2-7 and V is TRBV5-4; 9 nucleotides line up with TRBD2. The CDR3 extends over 15 amino acids. Trimming removed 3 bases from V and 0 bases from J; junction bases left unmatched: 4. Germline CDR1 reads SGHNT; CDR2 reads YYREEE (reference sequence). Combining the CDR3 with reference TRBV5-4 and TRBJ2-7 gives the whole variable domain ETGVTQSPTHLIKTRGQQVTLRCSSQSGHNTVSWYQQALGQGPQFIFQYYREEENGRGNFPPRFSGLQFPNYSSELNVNALELDDSALYLCASSSTSGFSYEQYFGPGTRLTVT.

V is TRBV4-3 and J is TRBJ2-3; 7 bases align to TRBD1. CDR3 length: 15 residues. Germline V gene lookup returns CDR1 LGHNA and CDR2 YSLEER. Trimming took 0 bases from V and 6 from J; bases not matched to a gene: 6. The CDR3 region has the DNA TGCGCCAGCAGCCAAGAATACAGGGGAACGGATACGCAGTATTTT. Encoded protein: CASSQEYRGTDTQYF.

This chain joins TRBV5-5 and TRBJ2-3; TRBD1 aligns across 8 bases. The CDR3 is made up of 15 amino acids. Trimming removed 0 bases from V and 3 bases from J; junction bases left unmatched: 3. Looked up from germline, CDR1 is SGHKS and CDR2 is YYEKEE (reference sequence). In DNA form, the CDR3 reads TGTGCCAGCAGCTTGGGACAGGGGATGACAGATACGCAGTATTTT. Its translation is CASSLGQGMTDTQYF. Supplemented by reference TRBV5-5 and TRBJ2-3, the full variable domain reads DAGVTQSPTHLIKTRGQQVTLRCSPISGHKSVSWYQQVLGQGPQFIFQYYEKEERGRGNFPDRFSARQFPNYSSELNVNALLLGDSALYLCASSLGQGMTDTQYFGPGTRLTVL.

V gene TRBV27 combines with J gene TRBJ2-7, with unresolved D. V was pared by 5 bases and J by 1 base, with 9 bases between. This CDR3 is built from 13 residues. Germline V gene data show CDR1 as MNHEY and CDR2 as SMNVEV (reference sequence). Here the CDR3 reads CASSLTHSYEQYF. In DNA form, the CDR3 reads TGTGCCAGCAGTCTGACACATTCCTACGAGCAGTACTTC.

The chain is built from TRBV10-2 and TRBJ2-3, with a possible D match to TRBD2 (6 bases). Germline V gene sequence: CDR1 WSHSY, CDR2 SAAADI. The CDR3 is 16 amino acids. Trimming took off 6 bases at V and 0 bases at J, with 16 bases between the two ends. Written as DNA, the CDR3 is TGCGCCAGCAGCGGAGGGAGATCCACTAGCACAGATACGCAGTATTTT. Translated: CASSGGRSTSTDTQYF.

The V call is TRBV9, the J call TRBJ2-3; TRBD1 is a possible D gene (5 bases). The CDR3 contains 14 residues. V lost 3 bases to trimming and J lost 0 bases, with 8 bases between them. CDR1 and CDR2 from the germline V gene are SGDLS and YYNGEE. Here the CDR3 DNA reads TGTGCCAGCAGCGGGGGCACGAGCACAGATACGCAGTATTTT. As protein: CASSGGTSTDTQYF.

V is TRBV5-1 and J is TRBJ2-7, with no clear D. The CDR3 extends over 12 amino acids. V lost 1 base and J 2 bases, leaving 4 bases between the germline ends. Germline CDR1 and CDR2: SGHRS and YFSETQ. This CDR3 reads CASSLMAYEQYF. Written as DNA, the CDR3 is TGCGCCAGCAGCTTGATGGCCTACGAGCAGTACTTC.

CDR3 nucleotides: TGTGCCAGCAGCAAGCAGCGGACAGACGAGACCCAGTACTTC. It encodes CASSKQRTDETQYF. V is TRBV5-6 and J is TRBJ2-5; the D gene is possibly TRBD1 (6 bases). Trimming removed 4 bases at V and 5 bases at J, with 15 bases between. The germline V gene has CDR1 SGHDT and CDR2 YYEEEE. The CDR3 length is 14 residues.

This chain links TRBV7-8 with TRBJ1-5; no clear D gene. Germline loops: CDR1 SGHVS, CDR2 FQNEAQ. Between the trimmed V and J ends, which lost 2 bases and 0 bases, there was a span of 8 bases. The CDR3 is made up of 15 amino acids. CDR3 coding DNA: TGTGCCAGCAGCTTATACGAAGGTAGCAATCAGCCCCAGCATTTT. Translating gives CASSLYEGSNQPQHF.

This clone was observed a few times. Other DNA sequences in the sample encode the same CDR3. This sequence joins TRBV30 and TRBJ1-5; D is uncertain. The germline V and J ends were trimmed by 1 base and 4 bases, with 8 bases remaining between them. CDR1 is GTSNPN, CDR2 SVGIG, per germline (reference sequence). This CDR3 is built from 13 residues. The CDR3 nucleotides read TGTGCCTGGAGTGGGGGAGGGAATCAGCCCCAGCATTTT. Its protein is CAWSGGGNQPQHF.

This clone was recorded only once. This sequence joins TRBV7-6 and TRBJ2-6; tentatively, D is TRBD2 (5 bases). The CDR3 contains 17 residues. The germline CDR1 and CDR2 sequences are SGHVS and FNYEAQ. The V end lost 1 base, the J end lost 3 bases, and 13 bases lay between the germline ends. CDR3 in amino acids: CASSLGPREFGANVLTF. For the CDR3, the DNA is TGTGCCAGCAGCTTAGGGCCTCGGGAATTTGGGGCCAACGTCCTGACTTTC. The full variable domain, completed using reference TRBV7-6 and TRBJ2-6, is GAGVSQSPRYKVTKRGQDVALRCDPISGHVSLYWYRQALGQGPEFLTYFNYEAQQDKSGLPNDRFSAERPEGSISTLTIQRTEQRDSAMYRCASSLGPREFGANVLTFGAGSRLTVL.

The chain recombines TRBV4-1 with TRBJ1-2, with 8 bases that match TRBD1. The CDR3 runs 12 residues. Trimming cost V 6 bases and J 6 bases; bases outside gene matches: 3. Germline values: CDR1 MGHRA, CDR2 YSYEKL. The CDR3 DNA is TGCGCCAGCAGTAGACAGGGGCATGGCTACACCTTC. Protein: CASSRQGHGYTF.